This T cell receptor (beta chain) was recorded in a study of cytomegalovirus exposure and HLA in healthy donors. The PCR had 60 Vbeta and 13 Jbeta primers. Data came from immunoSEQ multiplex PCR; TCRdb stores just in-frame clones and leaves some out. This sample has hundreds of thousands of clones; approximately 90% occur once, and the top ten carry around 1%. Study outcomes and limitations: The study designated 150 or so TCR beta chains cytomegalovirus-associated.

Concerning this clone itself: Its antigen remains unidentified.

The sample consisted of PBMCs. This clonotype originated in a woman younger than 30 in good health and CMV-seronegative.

The CDR3 nucleotides read TGTGCCACCGGGGAGACAGATACGCAGTATTTT. Protein sequence: CATGETDTQYF. The chain couples TRBV10-3 to TRBJ2-3; weak D call: TRBD2 (5 bases). Trimming removed 10 bases at V and 3 bases at J, with 8 bases between. The germline gives CDR1 ENHRY, CDR2 SYGVKD. CDR3 length equals 11 residues.